The 17 T cell receptor beta chains listed next were all sequenced from one sample in a study of blood T cell repertoires in COVID-19. The table came from immunoSEQ multiplex PCR; TCRdb's copy has only in-frame clones and leaves some out. Of about 170,000 clones listed, about 88% are singletons. Sequencing was done on a sample of PBMCs or T cells enriched from blood (not recorded which). The receptors here all came from a woman between 50 and 59 years old who had recovered from COVID-19.

The genes are TRBV19 and TRBJ2-3; TRBD1 aligns across 8 bases. Trimming removed 3 bases from V and 3 bases from J; junction bases left unmatched: 8. Germline assignment: CDR1 LNHDA and CDR2 SQIVND (reference sequence). This CDR3 has 16 amino acids. The CDR3 region has the DNA TGTGCCAGTAGTATTCGGACAGGGCTAGCTACAGATACGCAGTATTTT. Translated: CASSIRTGLATDTQYF.

This clone was picked up a small number of times. V gene TRBV7-9 combines with J gene TRBJ2-7, with D possibly being TRBD2 (5 bases). V was cut by 2 bases and J by 0 bases, with 11 bases left in between. The CDR3 sequence is 15 residues long. CDR1 and CDR2 (germline): SEHNR, FQNEAQ (reference sequence). The CDR3 loop reads CASSLLTRGSYEQYF. The CDR3 DNA is TGTGCCAGCAGCTTACTGACCCGGGGCTCCTACGAGCAGTACTTC.

The chain recombines TRBV2 with TRBJ2-7; TRBD1 matches 8 bases. CDR1 SNHLY and CDR2 FYNNEI come from the germline V gene. Losses at the gene ends were 6 bases for V and 2 bases for J; bases not matched to a gene: 6. The CDR3 is 14 amino acids. The CDR3 region has the DNA TGTGCCAGCAGAGCACAGGGGGACCCCTACGAGCAGTACTTC. It yields the protein CASRAQGDPYEQYF.

The chain couples TRBV7-8 to TRBJ2-1, with 11 bases lining up with TRBD2. Germline V gene sequence: CDR1 SGHVS, CDR2 FQNEAQ. The CDR3 consists of 16 residues. Losses at the gene ends were 5 bases for V and 4 bases for J; bases not matched to a gene: 7. This CDR3 reads CASSKPGLAEYNEQFF. In DNA, the CDR3 is TGTGCCAGCAGCAAGCCGGGACTAGCGGAGTACAATGAGCAGTTCTTC.

This chain links TRBV19 with TRBJ2-3, with TRBD2 identical over 15 bases. Germline loops: CDR1 LNHDA, CDR2 SQIVND (reference sequence). The CDR3 has 17 residues. Losses at the gene ends were 4 bases for V and 1 base for J; bases not matched to a gene: 3. The CDR3 DNA sequence: TGTGCCAGTAGTACCGGACTAGCGGGAGGGCGCACAGATACGCAGTATTTT. The encoded protein is CASSTGLAGGRTDTQYF.

This clone was detected only once. The chain joins TRBV27 to TRBJ2-7; TRBD1 agrees at 7 bases. Germline V CDR1 and CDR2: MNHEY, SMNVEV (reference sequence). CDR3 length equals 15 residues. V dropped 1 base and J dropped 2; count of bases not matched to a gene: 5. CDR3 amino acids: CASSLFSGQTYEQYF. The CDR3, as DNA: TGTGCCAGCAGTTTATTTTCGGGACAGACCTACGAGCAGTACTTC.

The chain uses TRBV14 and TRBJ1-4; D is ambiguous. CDR3 size: 13 residues. V was clipped by 1 base and J by 5 bases, with 5 bases between them. Germline V gene sequence: CDR1 SGHDN, CDR2 FVKESK. CDR3 in DNA: TGTGCCAGCAGCCAAGTCAGAAATGAAAAACTGTTTTTT. The encoded protein is CASSQVRNEKLFF.

V is TRBV21-1 and J is TRBJ1-5; the D call in the table, TRBD1, was not verified against the DNA. TRBV21-1 has pseudogene status. The CDR3 totals 14 residues. The CDR3 bases are TGTGCCAGCAGCAAAACCCAGGGGCGGCAGCCCCAGCATTTT. It translates to CASSKTQGRQPQHF.

The J gene is TRBJ1-2, the V gene TRBV5-5; the D is unclear. CDR1 and CDR2 from the germline V gene are SGHKS and YYEKEE (reference sequence). The CDR3 is 13 amino acids. V lost 0 bases to trimming and J lost 8 bases, with 11 bases between them. This CDR3 is CASSLGATGGYTF. As DNA, the CDR3 is TGTGCCAGCAGCTTGGGGGCCACGGGAGGCTACACCTTC.

In DNA form, the CDR3 reads TGTGCCAGTAGTATGAGACTAGCGGATTACACCGGGGAGCTGTTTTTT. Encoded protein: CASSMRLADYTGELFF. The V call is TRBV19, the J call TRBJ2-2; 9 bases line up with TRBD2. CDR1 is LNHDA and CDR2 is SQIVND in the germline V gene (reference sequence). There are 16 residues in the CDR3. V gave up 3 bases and J gave up 3 bases; unmatched junction bases: 5.

The chain couples TRBV28 to TRBJ1-3, with 9 nucleotides matching TRBD1. Germline CDR1 and CDR2: MDHEN and SYDVKM. J gave up 0 bases and V 6 bases, and 9 bases lay outside the gene matches. This CDR3 is 17 amino acids long. CDR3 nucleotide sequence: TGTGCCAGCAGCGGGACAGGGCTGACCCACTCTGGAAACACCATATATTTT. This translates into CASSGTGLTHSGNTIYF.

This chain connects TRBV27 to TRBJ1-4; D may be TRBD1 (5 bases). The CDR3 consists of 16 residues. Between the trimmed V and J ends, which lost 2 bases and 0 bases, there was a span of 10 bases. CDR1 is MNHEY, CDR2 SMNVEV, per germline (reference sequence). CDR3 sequence reads: CASSLVGPATNEKLFF. As DNA, the CDR3 is TGTGCCAGCAGTTTAGTGGGGCCCGCAACTAATGAAAAACTGTTTTTT.

The V gene is TRBV9, the J gene TRBJ1-3; D gene uncertain. Trimming removed 0 bases from V and 2 bases from J, with 9 bases in between. The CDR3 is 15 residues long. From germline, CDR1 is SGDLS and CDR2 YYNGEE. CDR3 residues: CASSVGSGAGNTIYF. For the CDR3, the DNA is TGTGCCAGCAGCGTAGGGAGCGGGGCTGGAAACACCATATATTTT.

This clone turned up a few times. V gene TRBV7-9 combines with J gene TRBJ1-1; 9 bases match TRBD1. Losses at the gene ends were 5 bases for V and 1 base for J; bases not matched to a gene: 2. The CDR3 covers 14 residues. The germline CDR1 and CDR2 sequences are SEHNR and FQNEAQ (reference sequence). The CDR3 protein is CASSTGGANTEAFF. In DNA, the CDR3 is TGTGCCAGCAGCACAGGGGGCGCGAACACTGAAGCTTTCTTT.

This clone showed up just once. The chain couples TRBV9 to TRBJ2-2, with 7 bases fitting TRBD1. CDR3 length: 18 residues. Trimming cost V 0 bases and J 3 bases; bases outside gene matches: 11. The germline V gene encodes CDR1 SGDLS and CDR2 YYNGEE. The CDR3 spells CASSVDLRQGSDTGELFF. Written as DNA, the CDR3 is TGTGCCAGCAGCGTAGATTTGAGACAGGGATCGGACACCGGGGAGCTGTTTTTT.

The CDR3: CASSTYRTTNEKLFF. Written as DNA, the CDR3 is TGTGCCAGCAGCACCTACAGAACAACTAATGAAAAACTGTTTTTT. J is TRBJ1-4 and V is TRBV27; no clear D gene. CDR1 and CDR2 (germline): MNHEY, SMNVEV (reference sequence). The V end lost 6 bases, the J end lost 0 bases, and 11 bases lay between the germline ends. The CDR3 length is 15 residues.

The chain is built from TRBV5-6 and TRBJ2-3; possibly TRBD2 for D (6 bases). The germline V and J ends were trimmed by 1 base and 2 bases, with 14 bases remaining between them. Germline-derived CDR1 and CDR2 are SGHDT and YYEEEE. The CDR3 is 16 amino acids. DNA for the CDR3: TGTGCCAGCAGCTTGTCCCCTGGCGGGAACACAGATACGCAGTATTTT. The encoded protein is CASSLSPGGNTDTQYF.